Listed below are T cell receptor beta chains from one sample, sequenced in a study of persistence of HIV-infected CD4 T cells. The data were produced by immunoSEQ multiplex PCR, yet TCRdb's version contains in-frame clones alone and is incomplete. This sample has fewer than 30,000 clones, with roughly four fifths found just once. The antigens for these receptors are not known. The sample in question was CD4+ T cells sorted from PBMCs after roughly 17-hour stimulation, obtained from a patient who received antiretroviral therapy. The receptor source for this set is an adult man with HIV who was CMV-seropositive. Both conserved end residues are part of each CDR3. Not every row has a clone size; where given, it reads once, few, many or a size class.

clone size | J gene | V gene | CDR3 protein
once | TRBJ2-5 | TRBV5-1 | CASSPEGAGETQYF
- | TRBJ1-3 | TRBV5-4 | CASSFPGSGNTIYF
- | TRBJ1-2 | TRBV27 | CASSGGGRGGYTF
- | TRBJ1-1 | TRBV13 | CASRWTGTGTEAFF
- | TRBJ1-2 | TRBV28 | CASSSRGTGVGYTF
- | TRBJ2-2 | TRBV10-1 | CASRGFGEGELFF
- | TRBJ1-4 | TRBV5-4 | CASSFETGGYYATNEKLFF
- | TRBJ2-2 | TRBV6-4 | CASRMTPNTGELFF
- | TRBJ2-4 | TRBV19 | CASRPGVGAGGLAKNIQYF
- | TRBJ1-4 | TRBV23-1 | CASSQIEGATNEKLFF
few | TRBJ1-1 | TRBV6-5 | CASNRQGRTEAFF
- | TRBJ1-3 | TRBV7-9 | CASSLTGFSGNTIYF
once | TRBJ2-3 | TRBV29-1 | CSVRGGLRTDTQYF
- | TRBJ1-6 | TRBV5-4 | CASSFGRVGNSPLHF
- | TRBJ1-4 | TRBV5-1 | CASSSTGTGREKPDEKLFF
- | TRBJ2-7 | TRBV19 | CASSTIGTPSYEQYF
medium-sized | TRBJ1-1 | TRBV7-9 | CASSLGRGGSTEAFF
- | TRBJ1-4 | TRBV28 | CASSFRAQGREKLFF
- | TRBJ1-2 | TRBV5-1 | CASSVQGALRGYTF
- | TRBJ2-7 | TRBV4-1 | CASSQGRLYEQYF
- | TRBJ2-3 | TRBV7-2 | CASSKKWGGSTDTQYF
- | TRBJ2-1 | TRBV29-1 | CSVVKLRGQGANEQFF
- | TRBJ1-6 | TRBV2 | CASSFAQGDRYNSPLHF
- | TRBJ2-7 | TRBV6-2/TRBV6-3 | CASSGYEQYF
- | TRBJ1-2 | TRBV5-6 | CATWGLGGNYGYTF
- | TRBJ1-3 | TRBV5-1 | CASSLDSSGNTIYF
- | TRBJ1-3 | TRBV6-5 | CATTVSSGNTIYF
- | TRBJ1-2 | TRBV10-3 | CAISESKAADYGYTF
- | TRBJ2-3 | TRBV2 | CASSPRGGRTDTQYF
few | TRBJ1-2 | TRBV19 | CASSMLDRGNYGYTF
- | TRBJ2-7 | TRBV2 | CASSRQGAVYEQYF
- | TRBJ1-1 | TRBV5-1 | CASSLVGRNTEAFF
- | TRBJ1-2 | TRBV3-1/TRBV3-2 | CASSQTVSNYGYTF
few | TRBJ2-1 | TRBV3-1/TRBV3-2 | CASSRVLAGSYNEQFF
- | TRBJ2-7 | TRBV2 | CASKREGEQYF
- | TRBJ2-4 | TRBV5-5 | CASSLARGAGIQYF
- | TRBJ2-3 | TRBV6-4 | CASSDAPSATDTQYF
once | TRBJ2-7 | TRBV4-2 | CASSQDGRGTEQYF
few | TRBJ2-3 | TRBV5-1 | CASSFPREGVFTDTQYF
- | TRBJ2-7 | TRBV19 | CASGTAGSYEQYF
few | TRBJ1-5 | TRBV25-1 | CASSATEGSNQPQHF
- | TRBJ2-3 | TRBV5-1 | CASSLAETGVSTDTQYF
- | TRBJ1-2 | TRBV11-1 | CASSRADAAYGYTF
few | TRBJ1-4 | TRBV10-3 | CAISAEAGTKLFF
few | TRBJ1-1 | TRBV12-5 | CASGLPRAGGHTEAFF
- | TRBJ1-5 | TRBV5-1 | CASSLVPGQGGYQPQHF
- | TRBJ2-1 | TRBV6-5 | CASSYGDGYAQFF
- | TRBJ2-3 | TRBV27 | CASSTWGGGTDTQYF
few | TRBJ2-2 | TRBV7-9 | CASSLGSAFGELFF
once | TRBJ2-1 | TRBV3-1/TRBV3-2 | CASSQGTSGGASEQFF
few | TRBJ2-2 | TRBV10-1 | CASSGQGSTGELFF
- | TRBJ2-2 | TRBV11-2 | CASSRTTGGLSGNTGELFF
- | TRBJ1-5 | TRBV7-2 | CASSLRGSDSNQPQHF
- | TRBJ2-1 | TRBV18 | CASKWDRGYNEQFF
- | TRBJ2-3 | TRBV28 | CASSPRQRSSTDTQYF
- | TRBJ1-3 | TRBV7-9 | CASSLVTGAGNTIYF